The 18 T cell receptor beta chains below come from one sample, sequenced in a study of cytomegalovirus exposure and HLA in healthy donors. 60 Vbeta and 13 Jbeta primers were used in PCR. Assay: immunoSEQ multiplex PCR; the TCRdb copy retains only in-frame clones and omits some. The table shows 250,000 to 350,000 clones, with just over 85% occurring only once. Sequencing input: PBMCs. These receptors were taken from a man in his forties or fifties in good health and CMV-seropositive.

This chain links TRBV7-2 with TRBJ2-5; 9 bases fit TRBD1. The germline V gene has CDR1 SGHTA and CDR2 FQGNSA. V trimming: 3 bases; J trimming: 5 bases; junction bases outside the gene matches: 10. The CDR3 covers 16 residues. The CDR3 spells CASSFPWGQGRETQYF. The CDR3 DNA reads TGTGCCAGCAGCTTCCCCTGGGGACAGGGTAGGGAGACCCAGTACTTC.

The chain joins TRBV28 to TRBJ2-4; TRBD2 agrees at 7 bases. Trimming at V came to 8 bases and at J to 7 bases, leaving 8 bases not matched to a gene. The CDR3 sequence is 13 residues long. Germline V lookup: CDR1 MDHEN, CDR2 SYDVKM. Written as DNA, the CDR3 is TGTGCCAGCGGCCGGGAGGCTGGCAACATTCAGTACTTC. It specifies CASGREAGNIQYF.

In the case of this clone: The junction differs from germline at one of its ends, possibly a read error. The chain is built from TRBV7-9 and TRBJ1-2; D call uncertain. The CDR3 contains 14 residues. The germline V gene has CDR1 SEHNR and CDR2 FQNEAQ (reference sequence). This CDR3 reads CSSSLERGTYGYTF. CDR3 coding DNA: TGTTCCAGCAGCTTAGAGCGGGGAACCTATGGCTACACCTTC.

This sequence joins TRBV10-3 and TRBJ2-3, with TRBD2 as a possible D gene (7 bases). This CDR3 comprises 16 residues. With 6 bases removed from V and 6 bases from J, the gap between germline ends came to 22 bases. The germline gives CDR1 ENHRY, CDR2 SYGVKD. The DNA for the CDR3 is TGTGCCATCAGCGGCACAGGACAAGGGGGGGCGGATACGCAGTATTTT. The encoded protein is CAISGTGQGGADTQYF.

As to this clone: Other nucleotide sequences from this sample produce the same CDR3. The chain recombines TRBV5-1 with TRBJ2-7; possibly TRBD1 for D (6 bases). V was pared by 5 bases and J by 3 bases, with 9 bases between. The CDR3 has 12 amino acids. Germline assignment: CDR1 SGHRS and CDR2 YFSETQ. The CDR3 here is CASSTGNYEQYF. In DNA, the CDR3 is TGCGCCAGCAGTACAGGGAACTACGAGCAGTACTTC.

This clone was detected once. The chain is built from TRBV10-2 and TRBJ2-1, with 9 bases fitting TRBD2. Germline V gene sequence: CDR1 WSHSY, CDR2 SAAADI. V was pared by 0 bases and J by 0 bases, with 3 bases of the junction left unmatched. The CDR3 has 17 amino acids. CDR3: CASSESGSGSSYNEQFF. CDR3 in DNA: TGCGCCAGCAGTGAGTCTGGTAGCGGGAGCTCCTACAATGAGCAGTTCTTC.

This sequence joins TRBV7-2 and TRBJ2-1; 7 bases line up with TRBD2. Germline V lookup: CDR1 SGHTA, CDR2 FQGNSA. The CDR3 extends over 16 amino acids. V dropped 5 bases and J dropped 6; count of bases not matched to a gene: 13. The CDR3 DNA reads as TGTGCCAGCAGCCCCCGTAGCGCGGGAGAGGCCAATGAGCAGTTCTTC. This encodes CASSPRSAGEANEQFF.

J is TRBJ2-1 and V is TRBV19; D gene unclear. This CDR3 region has 16 residues. Between the trimmed V and J ends, which lost 1 base and 3 bases, there was a span of 13 bases. Germline V gene sequence: CDR1 LNHDA, CDR2 SQIVND (reference sequence). CDR3 sequence: CASSIGDSLLYNEQFF. The CDR3 DNA reads as TGTGCCAGTAGTATAGGTGACTCTTTACTCTACAATGAGCAGTTCTTC.

The chain is built from TRBV2 and TRBJ2-4, with 8 bases matching TRBD2. The V gene end was trimmed by 5 bases and the J gene end by 2 bases; junction bases not matched to a gene: 8. The CDR3 is 16 amino acids. Germline V gives CDR1 SNHLY, CDR2 FYNNEI. CDR3 residues: CASSTSGSRSKNIQYF. The CDR3 region has the DNA TGTGCCAGCAGTACAAGCGGGAGTAGGTCCAAAAACATTCAGTACTTC.

V gene TRBV19 combines with J gene TRBJ2-1; TRBD2 matches at 9 bases. Per the germline V gene, CDR1 is LNHDA and CDR2 is SQIVND (reference sequence). V was clipped by 7 bases and J by 4 bases; unmatched bases: 8. This CDR3 region has 15 residues. The chain's CDR3 is CASTHAAGGYNEQFF. The CDR3 bases are TGTGCCAGTACCCACGCCGCGGGAGGGTACAATGAGCAGTTCTTC. The whole variable domain, remainder taken from reference TRBV19 and TRBJ2-1, is DGGITQSPKYLFRKEGQNVTLSCEQNLNHDAMYWYRQDPGQGLRLIYYSQIVNDFQKGDIAEGYSVSREKKESFPLTVTSAQKNPTAFYLCASTHAAGGYNEQFFGPGTRLTVL.

The chain carries TRBV7-9 and TRBJ2-5; 9 nucleotides match TRBD2. The end of the DNA fits TRBJ2-7 better, so the J call may be wrong. In germline, CDR1 is SEHNR, CDR2 FQNEAQ (reference sequence). The CDR3 consists of 14 residues. CDR3 DNA sequence: TGTGCCAGCAGCCCCGGGACTAGCATCCACGAGCAGTACTTC. It codes for CASSPGTSIHEQYF.

The gene calls are TRBV5-4 and TRBJ2-4, with 7 nucleotides matching TRBD2. Germline CDR1 and CDR2: SGHNT and YYREEE (reference sequence). The CDR3 contains 18 residues. V lost 3 bases to trimming and J lost 0 bases; unmatched junction nucleotides: 12. The CDR3 DNA follows: TGTGCCAGCAGCTCCCCTCGGGGGGAGGGGAGAGCCAAAAACATTCAGTACTTC. This encodes CASSSPRGEGRAKNIQYF.

The chain couples TRBV29-1 to TRBJ1-1; 11 bases line up with TRBD1. This CDR3 spans 13 amino acids. V was clipped by 3 bases and J by 4 bases; unmatched bases: 1. The germline CDR1 and CDR2 sequences are SQVTM and ANQGSEA. DNA for the CDR3: TGCAGCGTTGATGGGACAGGGGGCACTGAAGCTTTCTTT. Amino acids: CSVDGTGGTEAFF.

This chain uses TRBV30 with TRBJ1-6, with a tentative D call TRBD1 (5 bases). CDR1 and CDR2 from the germline V gene are GTSNPN and SVGIG (reference sequence). The V and J ends lost 4 bases and 8 bases respectively, with 12 bases between them. This CDR3 is 13 amino acids long. DNA for the CDR3: TGTGCCTGGACCCTACAGGAGTATTCACCCCTCCACTTT. Its translation is CAWTLQEYSPLHF.

The CDR3 DNA sequence: TGTGCCAGCAGTTTTCGGAACACTGAAGCTTTCTTT. Its protein is CASSFRNTEAFF. The J gene is TRBJ1-1, the V gene TRBV28; no clear D. Germline V gene sequence: CDR1 MDHEN, CDR2 SYDVKM. V lost 3 bases to trimming and J lost 1 base, with 3 bases between them. The CDR3 is 12 amino acids.

A remark on this clone: This sample also contains other DNA sequences that code for the same CDR3. This chain links TRBV7-3 with TRBJ2-7; D perhaps matches TRBD2 (6 bases). The CDR3 is made up of 14 amino acids. Looked up from germline, CDR1 is SGHTA and CDR2 is FQGTGA. Trimming removed 0 bases from V and 0 bases from J, with 6 bases in between. The CDR3 DNA follows: TGTGCCAGCAGCTTAACGGGGGGCTCCTACGAGCAGTACTTC. It specifies CASSLTGGSYEQYF. Full variable domain (missing parts from reference TRBV7-3 and TRBJ2-7): GAGVSQTPSNKVTEKGKYVELRCDPISGHTALYWYRQSLGQGPEFLIYFQGTGAADDSGLPNDRFFAVRPEGSVSTLKIQRTERGDSAVYLCASSLTGGSYEQYFGPGTRLTVT.

Turning to this clone: A junction boundary mismatches the germline segment, possibly from a read error. The chain couples TRBV28 to TRBJ2-7; D might be TRBD1 (6 bases). CDR1 is MDHEN, CDR2 SYDVKM, per germline. CDR3 size: 14 residues. In DNA form, the CDR3 reads TGTGCCAGCAGTTTTTCGGGCCGCCCGGGGACACTCCACTTC. As protein: CASSFSGRPGTLHF.

The chain has TRBV5-1 and TRBJ1-2, with 7 bases aligning to TRBD1. Germline loops: CDR1 SGHRS, CDR2 YFSETQ. This CDR3 is 14 amino acids long. The V segment lost 0 bases and the J segment 4 bases; nucleotides outside the gene matches: 3. The CDR3 spells CASSLAAGGYGYTF. The CDR3 DNA reads as TGCGCCAGCAGCTTGGCGGCAGGGGGCTATGGCTACACCTTC.